The present entry profiles one TCR beta chain with its context. No cognate antigen has been identified for it. No base qualities exist here, and no much larger clone lies one base off it. This record belongs to a study of T cell responses to AZD1222 COVID-19 vaccine (dated by TCRdb to about 2021). About the study as a whole: A total of about 250 trial participants underwent TCR sequencing, of whom 200 to 220 had received two doses of AZD1222 and about 25 had received two doses of the MenACWY control vaccine. Trial participants were enrolled by age into subgroups of 18-55, 56-69 and 70-plus years, and around 140, 26 and 57 TCR-sequenced participants, respectively, were included in these subgroups. The research as a whole found: Conclusions about previously exposed vaccinees are limited because only a handful of AZD1222 recipients were SARS-CoV-2 seropositive at baseline. Participants were mostly white British and included more females than males, and it was suggested by the authors that clonal diversity may have been underestimated. A significant rise in spike-specific TCR breadth and depth was observed after two AZD1222 doses relative to day 0 and relative to MenACWY recipients. The whole spike protein was spanned by vaccine-associated CD4 TCRs, and dominant responses were seen in regions 160-218 and 743-854. Because no day 14 peak-response samples were available, the repertoires could be characterized only after the peak T cell response. Nearly half of unique spike-specific TCRs reportedly recognized epitopes outside regions mutated in the B.1.351 and B.1.1.7 variants. In the small 56-69-year group, the increase in depth fell short of significance, most likely because of low power.

Explained via the paper, the time point label denotes: about 28 days (+/-7) after the second vaccine dose. This sample's treatment or condition label indicates: meningococcal conjugate vaccine given as trial control. Vaccinee samples were obtained from the UK trials COV001 and COV002, which included a single-blind randomized controlled phase 2/3 trial of AZD1222 (ChAdOx1 nCoV-19) in healthy adults. Trial participant PBMC samples were collected at day 0 and day 28 after the second dose for TCRbeta chain sequencing. The CDR3 regions of human TCRbeta chains were analyzed by immunosequencing. The original methods were these. TCRs in the repertoires were matched against a reference library of SARS-CoV-2-specific TCRs that had been generated with the MIRA antigen-specificity platform. Breadth was defined as the fraction of unique TCRs that were SARS-CoV-2-associated. Depth was defined as the fraction of total T cells that were SARS-CoV-2-associated. Using the MIRA data, each spike-specific TCR was assigned both to the spike region to which the TCR was reactive and to a CD4 or CD8 class. Log10-transformed breadth and depth values were compared by one-way ANOVA with Sidak's multiple comparisons tests. What TCRdb holds here is the immuneACCESS table cut down to in-frame rearrangements. Part of the clones is not present; checked against another copy, under half of the missing clones reflect an unresolved V gene, and the others are unexplained. V and J calls and clone size come straight from that table; D and trimming were deduced from the DNA. In this sample the table shows just under 150,000 clones, 88% of which occur a single time. The ten largest clones represent approximately 5.4% of the sample.

The sequencing here drew on peripheral blood, taken 28 days after the second dose of the MenACWY control vaccine. This TCR derives from an adult who received the MenACWY meningococcal vaccine as a control.

The DNA reads TGTGCCAGCAGCCAAGATTTAGCCACTGGGTCACCCCTCCACTTT. Its amino acids are CASSQDLATGSPLHF. The chain links TRBV4-2 with TRBJ1-6; the D segment cannot be called with confidence. CDR1 LGHNA and CDR2 YNFKEQ were looked up in the germline V gene. Measured from the cysteine to the phenylalanine, the CDR3 is 15 residues long. Just CDR3 DNA is preserved here, 45 bases in frame from base 1. The junction carries 13 bases between V and J, which are trimmed by 0 bases and 10 bases respectively.